The 16 T cell receptor beta chains given below trace back to one sample, sequenced in a study of T cells in Graves' hyperthyroidism and ophthalmopathy. Using RNA transcripts as the source, TCR beta CDR3 regions were amplified. A set of HTBI primers served as the primers for a first-round RT-PCR of the TCR CDR3. Each CDR3 protein is one row after TCRdb ran MiXCR on the multiplex PCR reads. This sample has fewer than 700,000 distinct CDR3 sequences, with around 15% found just once. The sequenced sample was blood. The receptors originated from a woman in her twenties or thirties with Graves' hyperthyroidism.

This clonotype came up many times. The chain combines TRBV2 with TRBJ2-7, with TRBD1 matching over 7 bases. CDR3 size: 13 residues. CDR1 is SNHLY, CDR2 FYNNEI, per germline. Trimming removed 4 bases from V and 2 bases from J; junction bases left unmatched: 2. CDR3: CASSGDSAYEQYF. DNA of the CDR3: TGTGCCAGCAGTGGGGACAGTGCCTACGAGCAGTACTTC.

The table lists this clonotype with a few counts. This rearrangement joins TRBV28 to TRBJ2-2; D might be TRBD1 (6 bases). This CDR3 has 16 amino acids. V was shortened by 6 bases and J by 0 bases, with 14 bases between the two germline ends. Germline CDR1 and CDR2: MDHEN and SYDVKM. The DNA of the CDR3 is TGTGCCAGCAGAACTTTGCGGACAGCGAACACCGGGGAGCTGTTTTTT. Protein: CASRTLRTANTGELFF.

This clonotype was found many times. The CDR3 here is CASSRDRDYEQYF. Written as DNA, the CDR3 is TGTGCCAGCAGTCGGGACAGGGACTACGAGCAGTACTTC. This chain joins TRBV28 and TRBJ2-7, with 9 bases identical to TRBD1. Trimming cost V 5 bases and J 3 bases; bases outside gene matches: 2. Germline V gene sequence: CDR1 MDHEN, CDR2 SYDVKM. The length of the CDR3 is 13 residues.

This clonotype was seen a single time. V usage is TRBV5-4 and J usage is TRBJ1-2, with D uncertain. Trimming removed 4 bases from V and 0 bases from J, with 19 bases in between. CDR1 is SGHNT and CDR2 is YYREEE in the germline V gene (reference sequence). This CDR3 spans 17 amino acids. For the CDR3, the DNA is TGTGCCAGCAGCCTGGGTTTTTCCCTTACATCTAACTATGGCTACACCTTC. It translates to CASSLGFSLTSNYGYTF.

This clonotype was detected ten times or more. This chain connects TRBV29-1 to TRBJ2-7; TRBD1 aligns across 8 bases. The V gene's germline CDR1 is SQVTM and CDR2 ANQGSEA. V was pared by 5 bases and J by 2 bases, with 2 bases of the junction left unmatched. The CDR3 totals 12 residues. CDR3 bases: TGCAGCGTTCTGACAGGGGCCTACGAGCAGTACTTC. Translated, it gives CSVLTGAYEQYF.

This clonotype occurred many times. The rearrangement links TRBV11-3 to TRBJ2-1; 8 bases agree with TRBD2. The trim removed 1 base at V and 6 bases at J, leaving 5 bases unmatched. Germline lookup yields CDR1 SGHNT and CDR2 YENEEA. The CDR3 contains 15 residues. The CDR3 DNA is TGTGCCAGCAGCTTAGCCGGGAGGGCCTCCAATGAGCAGTTCTTC. It codes for CASSLAGRASNEQFF.

This clonotype was seen many times. The chain uses TRBV5-1 and TRBJ2-1; 11 bases map to TRBD1. There are 16 residues in the CDR3. V gave up 4 bases and J gave up 0 bases; unmatched junction bases: 3. The germline CDR1 and CDR2 sequences are SGHRS and YFSETQ. The CDR3 spells CASSGTGGASYNEQFF. CDR3 DNA: TGCGCCAGCAGCGGGACAGGGGGTGCCTCCTACAATGAGCAGTTCTTC. The variable domain in full, with the rest retrieved from reference TRBV5-1 and TRBJ2-1, is KAGVTQTPRYLIKTRGQQVTLSCSPISGHRSVSWYQQTPGQGLQFLFEYFSETQRNKGNFPGRFSGRQFSNSRSEMNVSTLELGDSALYLCASSGTGGASYNEQFFGPGTRLTVL.

This clonotype was observed at least ten times. V and J are TRBV30 and TRBJ1-1; TRBD1 is a possible D gene (5 bases). The germline V gene encodes CDR1 GTSNPN and CDR2 SVGIG (reference sequence). V was shortened by 0 bases and J by 5 bases, with 10 bases between the two germline ends. This CDR3 contains 13 residues. CDR3 loop: CAWSVGGRTEAFF. The CDR3 DNA follows: TGTGCCTGGAGTGTTGGGGGACGAACTGAAGCTTTCTTT.

This clonotype came up many times. The chain uses TRBV3-1 and TRBJ2-7; no reliable D call. V lost 1 base to trimming and J lost 3 bases, with 13 bases between them. From germline, CDR1 is LGHDT and CDR2 YNNKEL (reference sequence). This CDR3 contains 15 residues. The CDR3 loop reads CASSQGRHQYYEQYF. DNA of the CDR3: TGTGCCAGCAGCCAAGGGCGGCACCAGTACTACGAGCAGTACTTC.

This clonotype turned up a few times. The chain has TRBV20-1 and TRBJ1-5; D is unclear. The CDR3 has 11 residues. Germline CDR1 reads DFQATT; CDR2 reads SNEGSKA (reference sequence). V shed 5 bases and J shed 6 bases, with 8 bases lying between them. In DNA form, the CDR3 reads TGCAGTGCTGCGGAGGGTCAGCCCCAGCATTTT. It encodes CSAAEGQPQHF.

The CDR3 reads CASSVEGVTYGYTF. The DNA of the CDR3 is TGTGCCAGCAGCGTAGAGGGGGTTACCTATGGCTACACCTTC. V is TRBV9 and J is TRBJ1-2, with D tentatively TRBD1 (6 bases). The CDR3 has 14 residues. Germline CDR1 reads SGDLS; CDR2 reads YYNGEE. Trimming took 0 bases from V and 4 from J, leaving 10 bases between them.

Concerning this clonotype: Possible read error: a much larger clone is one base away. This chain connects TRBV5-6 to TRBJ2-1; D possibly matches TRBD1 or TRBD2 (5 bases each). There are 12 residues in the CDR3. The germline V gene has CDR1 SGHDT and CDR2 YYEEEE. V shed 3 bases and J shed 10 bases, with 11 bases lying between them. CDR3 DNA sequence: TGTGCCAGCAGCTGGAAGAGGGACGAGCAGTTCTTC. This codes for CASSWKRDEQFF.

In its sample, this clonotype was seen a few times. The genes are TRBV29-1 and TRBJ2-1; the D call may be TRBD1 or TRBD2 (5 bases each). The CDR3 totals 17 residues. The germline V gene encodes CDR1 SQVTM and CDR2 ANQGSEA. Trimming pared 4 bases from V and 0 bases from J, leaving 19 bases between. CDR3 sequence: CSVAWTLALSSYNEQFF. CDR3 bases: TGCAGCGTTGCATGGACATTAGCGCTGAGCTCCTACAATGAGCAGTTCTTC.

This clonotype was picked up many times. This chain joins TRBV6-2 or TRBV6-3 and TRBJ2-7; no firm D call. CDR3 length: 13 residues. Per the germline V gene, CDR1 is MNHEY and CDR2 is SVGEGT. V was trimmed by 0 bases and J by 2 bases, leaving 5 bases between them. CDR3 in amino acids: CASSYSNTYEQYF. CDR3 bases: TGTGCCAGCAGTTACTCGAATACCTACGAGCAGTACTTC.

This clonotype occurred many times. This rearrangement joins TRBV7-9 to TRBJ1-1; no clear D. The CDR3 has 17 amino acids. The ends were cut back, 4 bases at V and 2 bases at J, with 20 bases in the middle. Germline-derived CDR1 and CDR2 are SEHNR and FQNEAQ (reference sequence). The CDR3 here is CASSSRPTREENTEAFF. The CDR3 coding sequence is TGTGCCAGCAGCTCTAGACCCACCCGAGAAGAAAACACTGAAGCTTTCTTT.

This clonotype was observed many times. This chain joins TRBV27 and TRBJ2-7; TRBD1 matches 10 bases. Germline CDR1 and CDR2: MNHEY and SMNVEV (reference sequence). Germline trimming cut 3 bases from V and 6 bases from J; bases unmatched to any gene: 8. This CDR3 has 15 amino acids. CDR3: CASSFLGQGLGEQYF. For the CDR3, the DNA is TGTGCCAGCAGTTTCCTGGGACAGGGGCTTGGCGAGCAGTACTTC.